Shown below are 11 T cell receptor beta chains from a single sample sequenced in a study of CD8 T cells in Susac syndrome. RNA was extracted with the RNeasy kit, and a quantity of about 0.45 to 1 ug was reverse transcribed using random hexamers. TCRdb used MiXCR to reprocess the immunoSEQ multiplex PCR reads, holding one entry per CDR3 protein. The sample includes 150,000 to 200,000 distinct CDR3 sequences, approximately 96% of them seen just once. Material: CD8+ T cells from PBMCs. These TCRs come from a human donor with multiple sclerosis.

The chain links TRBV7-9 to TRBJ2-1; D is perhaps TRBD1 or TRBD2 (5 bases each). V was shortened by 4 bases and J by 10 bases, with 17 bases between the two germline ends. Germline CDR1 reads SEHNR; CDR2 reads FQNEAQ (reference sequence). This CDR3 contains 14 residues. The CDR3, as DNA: TGTGCCAGCAGCTCCCAAGGGACGGGTGGGGAGCAGTTCTTC. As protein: CASSSQGTGGEQFF.

CDR3 nucleotides: TGTGCCAGCAGCCCCAGGGACAGCAATGAGCAGTTCTTC. As protein: CASSPRDSNEQFF. This chain connects TRBV13 to TRBJ2-1, with 7 bases matching TRBD1. Germline lookup yields CDR1 PRHDT and CDR2 FYEKMQ (reference sequence). V trimming: 5 bases; J trimming: 6 bases; junction bases outside the gene matches: 4. The length of the CDR3 is 13 residues.

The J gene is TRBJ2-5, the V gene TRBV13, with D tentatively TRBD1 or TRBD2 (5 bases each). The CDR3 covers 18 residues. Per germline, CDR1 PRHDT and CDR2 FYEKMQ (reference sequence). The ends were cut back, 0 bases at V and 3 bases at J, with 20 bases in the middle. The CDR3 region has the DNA TGTGCCAGCAGCTTAGGCCTCGGGGCAGCTTCAACTAAAGAGACCCAGTACTTC. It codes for CASSLGLGAASTKETQYF.

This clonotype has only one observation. CDR3 in amino acids: CASSWRYRDYEQYF. The CDR3 bases are TGTGCCAGCAGCTGGCGGTACCGGGACTACGAGCAGTACTTC. The J gene is TRBJ2-7, the V gene TRBV13; perhaps TRBD2 as D (5 bases). Deletions cut 4 bases from V and 3 bases from J, with 13 bases between. Germline V CDR1 and CDR2: PRHDT, FYEKMQ (reference sequence). The CDR3 sequence is 14 residues long.

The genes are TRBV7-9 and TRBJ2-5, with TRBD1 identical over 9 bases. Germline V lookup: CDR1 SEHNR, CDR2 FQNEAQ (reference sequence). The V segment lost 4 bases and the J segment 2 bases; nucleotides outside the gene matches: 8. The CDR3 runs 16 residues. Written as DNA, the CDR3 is TGTGCCAGCAGCTCAACAGGGGGCGCTTGGCAAGAGACCCAGTACTTC. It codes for CASSSTGGAWQETQYF.

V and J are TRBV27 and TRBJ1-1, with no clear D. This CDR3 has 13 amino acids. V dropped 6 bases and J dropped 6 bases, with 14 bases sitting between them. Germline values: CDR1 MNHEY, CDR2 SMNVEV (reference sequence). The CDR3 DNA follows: TGTGCCAGCAGCTCGTTGGGGTACCCTGAAGCTTTCTTT. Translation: CASSSLGYPEAFF.

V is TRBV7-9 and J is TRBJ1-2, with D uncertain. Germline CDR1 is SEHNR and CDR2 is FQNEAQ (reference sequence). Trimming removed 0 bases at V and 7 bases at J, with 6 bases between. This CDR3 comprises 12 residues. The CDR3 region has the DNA TGTGCCAGCAGCTTAGCCCAGCTTGGCTACACCTTC. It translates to CASSLAQLGYTF. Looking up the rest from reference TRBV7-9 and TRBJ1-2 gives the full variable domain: DTGVSQNPRHKITKRGQNVTFRCDPISEHNRLYWYRQTLGQGPEFLTYFQNEAQLEKSRLLSDRFSAERPKGSFSTLEIQRTEQGDSAMYLCASSLAQLGYTFGSGTRLTVV.

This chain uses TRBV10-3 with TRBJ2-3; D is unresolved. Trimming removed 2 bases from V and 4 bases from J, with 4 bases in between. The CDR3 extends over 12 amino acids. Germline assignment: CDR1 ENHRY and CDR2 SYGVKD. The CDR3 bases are TGTGCCATCAGTGAGGCGGCAGATACGCAGTATTTT. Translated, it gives CAISEAADTQYF.

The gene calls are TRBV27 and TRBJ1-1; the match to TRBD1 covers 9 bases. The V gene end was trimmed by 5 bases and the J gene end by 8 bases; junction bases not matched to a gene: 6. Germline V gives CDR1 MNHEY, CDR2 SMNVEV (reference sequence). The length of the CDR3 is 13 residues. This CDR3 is CASSVQGAREAFF. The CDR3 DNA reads TGTGCCAGCAGTGTACAGGGGGCCAGAGAAGCTTTCTTT.

This CDR3 reads CASSYSNPSTEQFF. CDR3 nucleotides: TGTGCCAGCAGTTACTCGAATCCTAGCACTGAGCAGTTCTTC. The chain links TRBV6-6 to TRBJ2-1; TRBD2 is a possible D gene (5 bases). This CDR3 comprises 14 residues. Looked up from germline, CDR1 is MNHNY and CDR2 is SVGAGI (reference sequence). Trimming removed 0 bases from V and 9 bases from J, with 12 bases in between.

The chain's CDR3 is CASSSGTSVYNEQFF. CDR3 nucleotide sequence: TGTGCCAGCAGTTCCGGGACTAGCGTCTACAATGAGCAGTTCTTC. The chain has TRBV27 and TRBJ2-1, with 10 nucleotides matching TRBD2. Germline CDR1 reads MNHEY; CDR2 reads SMNVEV (reference sequence). This CDR3 is 15 amino acids long. V shed 4 bases and J 3 bases; nucleotides not matched to a gene: 3.